The 20 T cell receptor beta chains below all came from one sample that was sequenced in a study of T cells in localized non-small cell lung cancer. Clones were sequenced by immunoSEQ multiplex PCR, and TCRdb holds only the in-frame ones, with some missing. The sample records about 33,000 clones, 75% to 90% being singletons. This specimen was peripheral blood, taken before any cancer treatment. Source of these receptors: a man aged 35-69 years with stage I lung adenocarcinoma.

The chain recombines TRBV19 with TRBJ1-1; D perhaps matches TRBD1 (5 bases). Deletions cut 1 base from V and 0 bases from J, with 9 bases between. Germline CDR1 and CDR2: LNHDA and SQIVND (reference sequence). The CDR3 has 15 residues. The chain's CDR3 is CASSIGGRMNTEAFF. DNA of the CDR3: TGTGCCAGTAGTATAGGGGGACGGATGAACACTGAAGCTTTCTTT.

This clone was picked up one time. V usage is TRBV5-1 and J usage is TRBJ2-7; 9 bases map to TRBD1. Germline V gene sequence: CDR1 SGHRS, CDR2 YFSETQ. The V segment lost 2 bases and the J segment 4 bases; nucleotides outside the gene matches: 7. The CDR3 contains 15 residues. The CDR3 nucleotides read TGCGCCAGCAGCTTAGCTACAGGGGGCTGGTACGAGCAGTACTTC. Protein: CASSLATGGWYEQYF.

This clone was counted a single time. V usage is TRBV5-1 and J usage is TRBJ2-7; the D is unclear. This CDR3 is 12 amino acids long. Between the trimmed V and J ends, which lost 5 bases and 7 bases, there was a span of 13 bases. Germline V CDR1 and CDR2: SGHRS, YFSETQ. CDR3 nucleotide sequence: TGCGCCAGCAGTCCTTCTTACTCGGAGCAGTACTTC. Amino acids: CASSPSYSEQYF. The full variable domain, its missing parts supplied by reference TRBV5-1 and TRBJ2-7, is KAGVTQTPRYLIKTRGQQVTLSCSPISGHRSVSWYQQTPGQGLQFLFEYFSETQRNKGNFPGRFSGRQFSNSRSEMNVSTLELGDSALYLCASSPSYSEQYFGPGTRLTVT.

V gene TRBV9 combines with J gene TRBJ2-2; D unclear. Germline lookup yields CDR1 SGDLS and CDR2 YYNGEE. The CDR3 loop spans 14 amino acids. Trimming took 4 bases from V and 0 from J, leaving 7 bases between them. This CDR3 is CASSRTANTGELFF. As DNA, the CDR3 is TGTGCCAGCAGCAGGACCGCGAACACCGGGGAGCTGTTTTTT.

The chain combines TRBV27 with TRBJ1-6; D perhaps matches TRBD1 (6 bases). Germline loops: CDR1 MNHEY, CDR2 SMNVEV (reference sequence). V was pared by 5 bases and J by 9 bases, with 23 bases between. CDR3 length: 17 amino acids. The CDR3 bases are TGTGCCAGCAGTCTTTCAGGGGCTTCTTTTCTAAGTTCACCCCTCCACTTT. It yields the protein CASSLSGASFLSSPLHF.

This clone was recorded once. The chain employs TRBV30 and TRBJ1-1, with no clear D. V gave up 6 bases and J gave up 4 bases, with 9 bases separating them. The germline V gene encodes CDR1 GTSNPN and CDR2 SVGIG (reference sequence). This CDR3 region has 11 residues. CDR3 sequence reads: CACLSGTEAFF. The CDR3 bases are TGTGCCTGCCTATCCGGCACTGAAGCTTTCTTT.

This CDR3 is CASSYSYGLNSPLHF. DNA of the CDR3: TGTGCCAGCAGTTACTCTTATGGGCTAAATTCACCCCTCCACTTT. The rearrangement uses TRBV6-5 and TRBJ1-6; D gene ambiguous. The CDR3 has 15 residues. V was clipped by 0 bases and J by 7 bases, with 10 bases between them. CDR1 MNHEY and CDR2 SVGAGI come from the germline V gene.

V gene TRBV4-2 combines with J gene TRBJ2-3; D not certain. Germline assignment: CDR1 LGHNA and CDR2 YNFKEQ. The CDR3 sequence is 13 residues long. V was pared by 3 bases and J by 2 bases, with 6 bases between. The CDR3 coding sequence is TGTGCCAGCAGCCACGGAGACACAGATACGCAGTATTTT. It translates to CASSHGDTDTQYF.

The V gene is TRBV19, the J gene TRBJ1-2, with D tentatively TRBD1 (5 bases). The CDR3 length is 16 residues. V was pared by 10 bases and J by 5 bases, with 26 bases between. The germline CDR1 and CDR2 sequences are LNHDA and SQIVND (reference sequence). The CDR3 loop is CATQSYRTRVGYGYTF. DNA of the CDR3: TGTGCCACCCAATCCTACAGGACTCGGGTGGGGTATGGCTACACCTTC. The variable domain in full, with the rest retrieved from reference TRBV19 and TRBJ1-2, is DGGITQSPKYLFRKEGQNVTLSCEQNLNHDAMYWYRQDPGQGLRLIYYSQIVNDFQKGDIAEGYSVSREKKESFPLTVTSAQKNPTAFYLCATQSYRTRVGYGYTFGSGTRLTVV.

This CDR3 reads CASSWTVVTGELFF. CDR3 sequence (DNA): TGCGCCAGCAGCTGGACAGTTGTTACCGGGGAGCTGTTTTTT. The rearrangement joins TRBV5-1 to TRBJ2-2; maybe TRBD1 (6 bases). Germline V gene data show CDR1 as SGHRS and CDR2 as YFSETQ. The CDR3 is made up of 14 amino acids. Trimming took 3 bases from V and 5 from J, leaving 11 bases between them.

The V call is TRBV9, the J call TRBJ2-3; TRBD2 agrees at 9 bases. This CDR3 is built from 17 residues. V shed 0 bases and J 4 bases; nucleotides not matched to a gene: 9. CDR1 is SGDLS and CDR2 is YYNGEE in the germline V gene. CDR3 region: CASSVAISGGPSDTQYF. The CDR3 DNA sequence: TGTGCCAGCAGCGTAGCTATCAGCGGGGGGCCCTCAGATACGCAGTATTTT.

This rearrangement joins TRBV9 to TRBJ1-6; D is undetermined. This CDR3 comprises 14 residues. From germline, CDR1 is SGDLS and CDR2 YYNGEE. With 0 bases removed from V and 6 bases from J, the gap between germline ends came to 7 bases. CDR3 region: CASSVERFNSPLHF. CDR3 nucleotide sequence: TGTGCCAGCAGCGTAGAGAGGTTTAATTCACCCCTCCACTTT.

J is TRBJ2-7 and V is TRBV5-1; D gene uncertain. The CDR3 runs 14 residues. Between the trimmed V and J ends, which lost 0 bases and 4 bases, there was a span of 11 bases. Germline V lookup: CDR1 SGHRS, CDR2 YFSETQ. The DNA of the CDR3 is TGCGCCAGCAGCTTGGACGCCAGACTTTACGAGCAGTACTTC. Translation gives CASSLDARLYEQYF.

This chain links TRBV7-8 with TRBJ2-2; 8 bases fit TRBD1. The CDR3 loop spans 14 amino acids. Germline-derived CDR1 and CDR2 are SGHVS and FQNEAQ. J lost 8 bases, V lost 3 bases, and 5 bases had no gene match. CDR3 in DNA: TGTGCCAGCAGCTTCCAGGGGGCGGGTGGGGAGCTGTTTTTT. Translated, it gives CASSFQGAGGELFF.

The rearrangement joins TRBV7-9 to TRBJ2-2; D gene ambiguous. CDR1 and CDR2 (germline): SEHNR, FQNEAQ (reference sequence). V shed 5 bases and J shed 1 base, with 8 bases lying between them. The length of the CDR3 is 14 residues. The CDR3 region has the DNA TGTGCCAGCAGCACCGGCTTGAACACCGGGGAGCTGTTTTTT. It yields the protein CASSTGLNTGELFF.

This clone came up once. The chain recombines TRBV19 with TRBJ2-2; D is possibly TRBD1 (5 bases). Per the germline V gene, CDR1 is LNHDA and CDR2 is SQIVND (reference sequence). This CDR3 comprises 14 residues. Trimming left V 7 bases short and J 0 bases short, with 9 bases between. The CDR3 region has the DNA TGTGCCAGTATGGGGCAGACGAACACCGGGGAGCTGTTTTTT. Its translation: CASMGQTNTGELFF.

The genes are TRBV5-5 and TRBJ2-7; no clear D gene. The V end was cut by 6 bases, the J end by 7 bases, with 17 bases between. This CDR3 has 13 amino acids. From germline, CDR1 is SGHKS and CDR2 YYEKEE (reference sequence). The CDR3 region has the DNA TGTGCCAGCACCAACGACCTAGGTCGGGAGCAGTACTTC. Its translation is CASTNDLGREQYF.

The chain uses TRBV5-1 and TRBJ1-6; 9 bases map to TRBD1. CDR3 size: 14 residues. V was clipped by 5 bases and J by 6 bases; unmatched bases: 3. The germline V gene has CDR1 SGHRS and CDR2 YFSETQ. CDR3 bases: TGCGCCAGCAGAACAGGGGGCTCTAATTCACCCCTCCACTTT. Translated: CASRTGGSNSPLHF.

The V and J genes are TRBV12-5 and TRBJ2-4; D is possibly TRBD1 (6 bases). Germline V gene data show CDR1 as LGHNT and CDR2 as FRNRAP. Trimming took off 0 bases at V and 0 bases at J, with 18 bases between the two ends. The CDR3 has 19 amino acids. CDR3 DNA sequence: TGTGCTAGTGGTTTGGTCTCTTCCGCGCACAGGGTAGCCAAAAACATTCAGTACTTC. Translation: CASGLVSSAHRVAKNIQYF. The full variable domain, rest sourced from reference TRBV12-5 and TRBJ2-4, is DARVTQTPRHKVTEMGQEVTMRCQPILGHNTVFWYRQTMMQGLELLAYFRNRAPLDDSGMPKDRFSAEMPDATLATLKIQPSEPRDSAVYFCASGLVSSAHRVAKNIQYFGAGTRLSVL.

The V call is TRBV7-2, the J call TRBJ2-5; no definite D call. The CDR3 consists of 15 residues. Trimming took off 1 base at V and 5 bases at J, with 14 bases between the two ends. CDR1 and CDR2 (germline): SGHTA, FQGNSA. CDR3 sequence: CASSLDSPKAETQYF. In nucleotides, the CDR3 is TGTGCCAGCAGCTTAGATAGCCCAAAGGCGGAGACCCAGTACTTC.